The clone carrying this T cell receptor beta chain has just a few counts. Its cognate antigen is unknown. These data are taken from a study of blood T cells in healthy people across ages. With a J-beta primer mix and a sample-barcoded 5' primer, a second PCR ran roughly 7 to 11 cycles. A single record per CDR3 protein comes from TCRdb applying MiXCR to the 5' RACE reads. The repertoire includes over a million distinct CDR3 sequences, 42% of them detected once, and 7.9% sits in the top ten. The study's findings and limits: Using unsorted PBMCs precluded a conclusive naive versus antigen-experienced comparison.

Trimming pared 9 bases from V and 0 bases from J, leaving 17 bases between. The CDR3 is 16 residues long. Germline lookup yields CDR1 MNHNS and CDR2 SASEGT. The receptor comes from a woman aged 18 to 35 in good health. Sequencing was carried out using blood. The rearrangement links TRBV6-1 to TRBJ1-4; the D gene is possibly TRBD1 (6 bases). The CDR3 loop is CASSSTGSATNEKLFF. CDR3 sequence (DNA): TGTGCCAGTTCGTCGACAGGCAGTGCAACTAATGAAAAACTGTTTTTT.